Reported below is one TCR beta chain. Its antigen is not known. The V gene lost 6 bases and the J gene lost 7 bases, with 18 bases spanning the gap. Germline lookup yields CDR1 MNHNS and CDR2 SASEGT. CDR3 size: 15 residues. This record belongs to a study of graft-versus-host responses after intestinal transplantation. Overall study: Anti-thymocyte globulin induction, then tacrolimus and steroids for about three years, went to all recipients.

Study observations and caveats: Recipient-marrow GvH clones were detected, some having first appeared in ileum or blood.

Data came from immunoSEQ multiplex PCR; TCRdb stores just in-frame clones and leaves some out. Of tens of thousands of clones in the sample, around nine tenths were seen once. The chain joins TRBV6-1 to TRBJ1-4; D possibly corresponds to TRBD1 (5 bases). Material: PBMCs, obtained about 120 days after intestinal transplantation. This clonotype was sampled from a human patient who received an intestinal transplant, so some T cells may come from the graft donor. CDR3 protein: CASRVRQPSGEKLFF. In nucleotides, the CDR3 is TGTGCCAGCAGAGTCCGACAGCCCTCCGGTGAAAAACTGTTTTTT.